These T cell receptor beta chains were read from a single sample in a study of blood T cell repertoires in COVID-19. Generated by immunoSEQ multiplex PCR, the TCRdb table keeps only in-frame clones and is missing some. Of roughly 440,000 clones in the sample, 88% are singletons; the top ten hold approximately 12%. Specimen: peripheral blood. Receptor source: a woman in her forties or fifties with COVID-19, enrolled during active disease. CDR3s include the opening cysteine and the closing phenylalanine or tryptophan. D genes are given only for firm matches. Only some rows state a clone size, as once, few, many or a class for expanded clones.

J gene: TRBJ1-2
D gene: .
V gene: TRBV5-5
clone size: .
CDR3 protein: CASSLGQQYLYGYTF
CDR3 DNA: TGTGCCAGCAGCTTGGGACAACAGTACCTCTATGGCTACACCTTC

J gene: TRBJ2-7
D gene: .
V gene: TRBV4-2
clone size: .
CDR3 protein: CASSQATSYSYEQYF
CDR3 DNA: TGTGCCAGCAGCCAAGCTACGTCTTACTCCTACGAGCAGTACTTC

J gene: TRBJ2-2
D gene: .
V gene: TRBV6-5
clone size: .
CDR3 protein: CASSLYPNSGELFF
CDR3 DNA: TGTGCCAGCAGCCTATACCCGAACAGCGGGGAGCTGTTTTTT

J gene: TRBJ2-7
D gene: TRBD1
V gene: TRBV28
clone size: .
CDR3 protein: CASSVRPGQASYEQYF
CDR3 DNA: TGTGCCAGCAGTGTCCGACCTGGACAGGCCTCCTACGAGCAGTACTTC

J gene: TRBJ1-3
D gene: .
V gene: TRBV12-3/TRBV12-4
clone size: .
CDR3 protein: CASRIYSGNTIYF
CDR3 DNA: TGTGCCAGCAGGATCTACTCTGGAAACACCATATATTTT

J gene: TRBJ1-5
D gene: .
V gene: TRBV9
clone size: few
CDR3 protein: CASSSPGQPQHF
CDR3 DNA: TGTGCCAGCAGCTCCCCGGGGCAGCCCCAGCATTTT

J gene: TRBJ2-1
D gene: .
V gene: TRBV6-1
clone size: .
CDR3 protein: CASSDRGDEQFF
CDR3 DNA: TGTGCCAGCAGTGACAGGGGGGATGAGCAGTTCTTC

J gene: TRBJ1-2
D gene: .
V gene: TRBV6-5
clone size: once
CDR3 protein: CASNLETPFYTF
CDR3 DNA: TGTGCCAGCAATTTGGAGACCCCCTTCTACACCTTC

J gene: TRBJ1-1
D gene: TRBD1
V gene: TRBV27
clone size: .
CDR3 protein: CASSLTGTGTTEAFF
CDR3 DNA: TGTGCCAGCAGTCTAACCGGGACAGGGACCACTGAAGCTTTCTTT

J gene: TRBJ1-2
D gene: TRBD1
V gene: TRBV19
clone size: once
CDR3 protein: CASSIDRGQGYGYTF
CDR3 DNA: TGTGCCAGTAGTATAGATCGGGGACAGGGATATGGCTACACCTTC

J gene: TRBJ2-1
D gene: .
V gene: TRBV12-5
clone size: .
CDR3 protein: CASGLWGAGINEQFF
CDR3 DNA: TGTGCTAGTGGTTTGTGGGGCGCCGGAATAAATGAGCAGTTCTTC

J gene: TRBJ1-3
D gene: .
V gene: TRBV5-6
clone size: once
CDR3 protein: CASSPGGATGNTIYF
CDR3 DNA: TGTGCCAGCAGCCCTGGGGGGGCGACTGGAAACACCATATATTTT

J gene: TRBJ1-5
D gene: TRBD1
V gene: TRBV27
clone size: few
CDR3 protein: CASSSTMTGNGGQPQHF
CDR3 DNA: TGTGCCAGCAGTTCCACCATGACAGGGAATGGAGGGCAGCCCCAGCATTTT

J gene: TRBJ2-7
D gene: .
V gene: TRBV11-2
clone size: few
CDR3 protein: CASSWAPHEQYF
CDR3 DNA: TGTGCCAGCAGCTGGGCACCGCACGAGCAGTACTTC

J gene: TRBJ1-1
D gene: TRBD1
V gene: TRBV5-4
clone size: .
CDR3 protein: CASSLEPGQGSGEAFF
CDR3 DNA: TGTGCCAGCAGCTTGGAACCGGGACAGGGGTCGGGTGAAGCTTTCTTT

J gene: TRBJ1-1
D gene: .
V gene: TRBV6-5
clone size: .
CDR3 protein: CASSYDDTDTEAFF
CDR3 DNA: TGTGCCAGCAGTTACGATGACACGGACACTGAAGCTTTCTTT

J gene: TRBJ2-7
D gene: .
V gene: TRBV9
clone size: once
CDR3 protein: CASSVGPGLYEQYF
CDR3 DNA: TGTGCCAGCAGCGTAGGCCCTGGACTCTACGAGCAGTACTTC

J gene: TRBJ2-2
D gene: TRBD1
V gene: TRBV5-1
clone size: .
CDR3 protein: CASSQGTGGTGELFF
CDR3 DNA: TGCGCCAGCTCCCAGGGGACAGGCGGCACCGGGGAGCTGTTTTTT

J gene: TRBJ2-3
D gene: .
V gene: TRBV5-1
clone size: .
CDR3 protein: CASGNGLPPDTQYF
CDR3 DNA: TGCGCCAGCGGCAACGGGTTGCCGCCGGATACGCAGTATTTT

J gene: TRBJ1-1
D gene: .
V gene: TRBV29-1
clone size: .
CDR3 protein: CSAGGNENTEAFF
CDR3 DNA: TGCAGCGCCGGGGGTAATGAGAACACTGAAGCTTTCTTT

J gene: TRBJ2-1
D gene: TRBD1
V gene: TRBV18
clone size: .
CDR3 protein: CASSRQGQDEQFF
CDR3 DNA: TGTGCCAGCTCCCGACAGGGTCAGGATGAGCAGTTCTTC

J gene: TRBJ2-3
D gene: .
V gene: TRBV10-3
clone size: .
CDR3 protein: CAISESILEGRADTQYF
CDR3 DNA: TGTGCCATCAGTGAGTCGATACTGGAAGGGCGGGCAGATACGCAGTATTTT

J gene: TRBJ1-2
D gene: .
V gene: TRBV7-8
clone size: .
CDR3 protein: CASSSTPTRNYGYTF
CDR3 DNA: TGTGCCAGCAGCTCGACGCCCACGAGGAACTATGGCTACACCTTC

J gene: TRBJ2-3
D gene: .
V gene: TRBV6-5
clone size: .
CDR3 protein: CASSPQRSADTQYF
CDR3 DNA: TGTGCCAGCAGTCCCCAGCGCTCTGCAGATACGCAGTATTTT

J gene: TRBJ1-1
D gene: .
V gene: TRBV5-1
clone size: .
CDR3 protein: CASSLGHLTEAFF
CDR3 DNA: TGCGCCAGCAGCTTGGGACATTTGACTGAAGCTTTCTTT

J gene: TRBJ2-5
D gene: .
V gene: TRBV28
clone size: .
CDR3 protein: CASRLAGGGGRETQYF
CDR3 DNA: TGTGCCAGCAGGTTGGCCGGCGGAGGTGGGAGGGAGACCCAGTACTTC

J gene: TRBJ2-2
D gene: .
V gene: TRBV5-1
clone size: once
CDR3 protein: CASSFRTANTGELFF
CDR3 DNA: TGCGCCAGCAGCTTCAGGACAGCGAACACCGGGGAGCTGTTTTTT

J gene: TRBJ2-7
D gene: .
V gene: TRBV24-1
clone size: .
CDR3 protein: CATSSNGRPSSYEQYF
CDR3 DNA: TGTGCCACCAGTTCTAACGGGAGACCCAGCTCCTACGAGCAGTACTTC

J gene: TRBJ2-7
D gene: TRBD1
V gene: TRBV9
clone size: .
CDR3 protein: CASSVEGQGKEQYF
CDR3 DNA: TGTGCCAGCAGCGTAGAGGGACAGGGCAAGGAGCAGTACTTC

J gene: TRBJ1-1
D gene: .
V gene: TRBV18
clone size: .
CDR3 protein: CASSRSGGGTEAFF
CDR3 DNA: TGTGCCAGCTCACGTTCTGGCGGTGGCACTGAAGCTTTCTTT

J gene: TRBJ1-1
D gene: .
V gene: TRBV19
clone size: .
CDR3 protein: CASSPRLSEAFF
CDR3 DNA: TGTGCCAGTAGTCCCCGACTGAGTGAAGCTTTCTTT

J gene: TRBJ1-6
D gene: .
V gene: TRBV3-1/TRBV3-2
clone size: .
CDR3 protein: CASQDSSYNSPLHF
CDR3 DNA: TGTGCCAGCCAGGACAGCTCCTATAATTCACCCCTCCACTTT

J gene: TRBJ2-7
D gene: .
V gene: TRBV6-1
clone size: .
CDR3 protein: CASSDQGRDEQYF
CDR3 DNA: TGTGCCAGCAGTGACCAGGGGCGGGACGAGCAGTACTTC

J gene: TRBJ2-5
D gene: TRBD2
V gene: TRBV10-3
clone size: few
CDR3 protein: CAISVGGAEETQYF
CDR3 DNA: TGTGCCATCAGTGTCGGGGGGGCAGAGGAGACCCAGTACTTC

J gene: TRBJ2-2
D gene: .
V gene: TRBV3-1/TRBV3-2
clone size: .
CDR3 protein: CASSPPGQNTGELFF
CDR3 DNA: TGTGCCAGCAGCCCCCCGGGACAGAACACCGGGGAGCTGTTTTTT

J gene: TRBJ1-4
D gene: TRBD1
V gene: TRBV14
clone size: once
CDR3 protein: CASLAIGQGDNEKLFF
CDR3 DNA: TGTGCCAGCCTCGCAATCGGACAGGGCGATAATGAAAAACTGTTTTTT

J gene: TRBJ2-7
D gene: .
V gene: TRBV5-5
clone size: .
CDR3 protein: CASSPPRSYEQYF
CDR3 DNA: TGTGCCAGCAGCCCCCCCCGCTCCTACGAGCAGTACTTC

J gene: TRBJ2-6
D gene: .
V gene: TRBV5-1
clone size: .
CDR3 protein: CASSVLTRGGLSGANVLTF
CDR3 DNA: TGCGCCAGCAGCGTATTGACTAGGGGCGGCCTCTCTGGGGCCAACGTCCTGACTTTC

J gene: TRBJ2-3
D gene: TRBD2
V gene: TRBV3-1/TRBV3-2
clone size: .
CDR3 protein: CASSQPGTSGGHTDTQYF
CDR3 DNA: TGTGCCAGCAGCCAACCCGGGACTAGCGGGGGGCACACAGATACGCAGTATTTT

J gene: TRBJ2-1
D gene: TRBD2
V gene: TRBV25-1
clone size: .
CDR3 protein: CASSSAGGLINEQFF
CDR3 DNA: TGTGCCAGCAGTTCCGCGGGGGGCCTTATCAATGAGCAGTTCTTC

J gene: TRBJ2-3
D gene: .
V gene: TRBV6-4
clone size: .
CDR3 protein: CASGLSEGDTQYF
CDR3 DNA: TGTGCCAGCGGCCTTTCAGAGGGAGATACGCAGTATTTT

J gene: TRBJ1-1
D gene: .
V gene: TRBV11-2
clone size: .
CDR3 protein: CASSLDTIQNTEAFF
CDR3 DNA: TGTGCCAGCAGCTTAGACACAATCCAGAACACTGAAGCTTTCTTT

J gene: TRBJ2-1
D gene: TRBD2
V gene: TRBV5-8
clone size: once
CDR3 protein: CASNSGGAPRRFLF
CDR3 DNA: TGTGCCAGTAACAGCGGGGGGGCCCCACGGCGGTTCCTCTTC

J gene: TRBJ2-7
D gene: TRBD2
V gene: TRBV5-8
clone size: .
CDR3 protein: CATDSHGGGAYEQYF
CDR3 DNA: TGTGCCACCGATTCGCACGGGGGGGGAGCCTACGAGCAGTACTTC

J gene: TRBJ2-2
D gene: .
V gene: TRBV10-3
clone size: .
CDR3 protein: CAITDWGDSGELFF
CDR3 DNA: TGTGCCATCACCGACTGGGGGGATAGCGGGGAGCTGTTTTTT

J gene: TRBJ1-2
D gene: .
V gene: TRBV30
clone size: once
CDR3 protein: CAWNHPGNYGYTF
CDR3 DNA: TGTGCCTGGAACCACCCGGGAAACTATGGCTACACCTTC

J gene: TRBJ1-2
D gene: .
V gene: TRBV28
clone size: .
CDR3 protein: CASSPTGAYYGYTF
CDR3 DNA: TGTGCCAGCAGTCCGACAGGCGCCTACTATGGCTACACCTTC

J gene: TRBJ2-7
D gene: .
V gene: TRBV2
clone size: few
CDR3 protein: CANADRFSSYEQYF
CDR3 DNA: TGTGCCAACGCAGACAGGTTTTCCTCCTACGAGCAGTACTTC

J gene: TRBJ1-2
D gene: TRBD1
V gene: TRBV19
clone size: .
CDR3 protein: CASSMRTGNYGYTF
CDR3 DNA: TGTGCCAGTAGTATGCGGACAGGGAACTATGGCTACACCTTC

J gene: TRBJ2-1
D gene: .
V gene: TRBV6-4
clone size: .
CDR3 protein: CASSDNGGLYNEQFF
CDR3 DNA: TGTGCCAGCAGTGACAACGGAGGACTGTACAATGAGCAGTTCTTC